Below, one T cell receptor (beta chain) is given with its context. Antigen unknown. This sample stems from a study of OX40 agonist ivuxolimab in advanced cancers. Regarding the study as a whole: The antigen specificity of the peripheral T cells (those that were expanded) was not determined.

Generated by immunoSEQ multiplex PCR, the TCRdb table keeps only in-frame clones and is missing some. The sample holds about 32,000 clones, approximately 87% seen once. The CDR3 has 13 amino acids. With 4 bases removed from V and 5 bases from J, the gap between germline ends came to 11 bases. Germline V gene lookup returns CDR1 SGHTA and CDR2 FQGNSA. This chain connects TRBV7-2 to TRBJ2-5; unclear D gene. This specimen was CD4+ or CD8+ T cells sorted from blood, taken in a trial of the OX40 agonist ivuxolimab. The TCR comes from an adult with an advanced solid tumor such as melanoma, head and neck, liver or kidney cancer. The chain's CDR3 is CASSWWGKETQYF. The CDR3, as DNA: TGTGCCAGCAGCTGGTGGGGTAAGGAGACCCAGTACTTC.